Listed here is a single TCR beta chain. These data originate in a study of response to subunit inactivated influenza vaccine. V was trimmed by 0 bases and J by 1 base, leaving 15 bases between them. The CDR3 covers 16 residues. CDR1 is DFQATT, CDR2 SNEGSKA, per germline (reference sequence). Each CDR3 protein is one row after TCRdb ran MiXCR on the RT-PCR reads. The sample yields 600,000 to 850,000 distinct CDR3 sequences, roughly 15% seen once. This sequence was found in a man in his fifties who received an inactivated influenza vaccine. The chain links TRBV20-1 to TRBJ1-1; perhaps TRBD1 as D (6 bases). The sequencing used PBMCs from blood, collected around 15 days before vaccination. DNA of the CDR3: TGCAGTGCTAGAGATGGGGGGCGCTTGACGAACACTGAAGCTTTCTTT. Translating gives CSARDGGRLTNTEAFF.